Listed below are T cell receptor beta chains from one sample, sequenced in a study of blood T cell repertoires in COVID-19. The repertoire was sequenced with immunoSEQ multiplex PCR; TCRdb's copy has only in-frame clones and lacks some. The table records around 29,000 clones, roughly 87% of them present only once. Sequencing was performed on peripheral blood. The receptors originated from a woman aged 55-70 years with active COVID-19. Each CDR3 is given with its conserved first and last residue. Fields, in order: D gene, clone size, V gene, J gene, CDR3 DNA, CDR3 protein. The D gene is left open where the match is weak. Where a row states a size, it is once, few, many or the class of an expanded clone; other rows omit it.

d_call: NA
clone_size: once
v_call: TRBV27
j_call: TRBJ1-6
cdr3_nt: TGTGCCAGCAGTTTTTTGCAGGGTAATTCACCCCTCCACTTT
cdr3_aa: CASSFLQGNSPLHF

d_call: NA
clone_size: NA
v_call: TRBV28
j_call: TRBJ1-5
cdr3_nt: TGTGCCAGCAGAACCACAGGGAACAATCAGCCCCAGCATTTT
cdr3_aa: CASRTTGNNQPQHF

d_call: TRBD1
clone_size: NA
v_call: TRBV2
j_call: TRBJ1-2
cdr3_nt: TGTGCCAGCAGTCCCTTCGGACAGGGTACTGGCTACACCTTC
cdr3_aa: CASSPFGQGTGYTF

d_call: NA
clone_size: NA
v_call: TRBV27
j_call: TRBJ2-5
cdr3_nt: TGTGCCAGCAGTCCCTCGGGACATGGGGGGACCCAGTACTTC
cdr3_aa: CASSPSGHGGTQYF

d_call: TRBD2
clone_size: NA
v_call: TRBV7-2
j_call: TRBJ2-7
cdr3_nt: TGTGCCAGCAGTCCCCTTCGGGGGGGAGCGTACGAGCAGTACTTC
cdr3_aa: CASSPLRGGAYEQYF

d_call: NA
clone_size: NA
v_call: TRBV20-1
j_call: TRBJ2-7
cdr3_nt: TGCAGTGCTAGCCCATCCTACGAGCAGTACTTC
cdr3_aa: CSASPSYEQYF

d_call: TRBD1
clone_size: once
v_call: TRBV18
j_call: TRBJ1-1
cdr3_nt: TGTGCCAGCTCACCAATCGGGCAGGGGGCTCCTAACACTGAAGCTTTCTTT
cdr3_aa: CASSPIGQGAPNTEAFF

d_call: NA
clone_size: NA
v_call: TRBV6-5
j_call: TRBJ1-5
cdr3_nt: TGTGCCAGCAGCCTCGGAGGGGTGGGCAATCAGCCCCAGCATTTT
cdr3_aa: CASSLGGVGNQPQHF

d_call: NA
clone_size: NA
v_call: TRBV29-1
j_call: TRBJ1-2
cdr3_nt: TGCAGCGTATCCTTGGGGGCGGTCACCTTC
cdr3_aa: CSVSLGAVTF

d_call: NA
clone_size: NA
v_call: TRBV21-1
j_call: TRBJ2-2
cdr3_nt: TGTGCCAGCAGCAAAGCGCTTTCAGGGAACACCGGGGAGCTGTTTTTT
cdr3_aa: CASSKALSGNTGELFF

d_call: TRBD1
clone_size: NA
v_call: TRBV5-4
j_call: TRBJ2-1
cdr3_nt: TGTGCCAGCAACAAACAGGGGTATGAGCAGTTCTTC
cdr3_aa: CASNKQGYEQFF

d_call: NA
clone_size: NA
v_call: TRBV14
j_call: TRBJ2-6
cdr3_nt: TGTGCCAGCAGCCAAGTAGGGGGCTCTGGGGCCAACGTCCTGACTTTC
cdr3_aa: CASSQVGGSGANVLTF

d_call: NA
clone_size: NA
v_call: TRBV10-3
j_call: TRBJ1-2
cdr3_nt: TGTGCCATCAGTGAGTCTTCGGCAGGGGCTAACTATGGCTACACCTTC
cdr3_aa: CAISESSAGANYGYTF

d_call: TRBD1
clone_size: NA
v_call: TRBV10-3
j_call: TRBJ1-5
cdr3_nt: TGTGCCATCAGTGACCCGGCGACAGGGAGACCTAGCAATCAGCCCCAGCATTTT
cdr3_aa: CAISDPATGRPSNQPQHF

d_call: NA
clone_size: NA
v_call: TRBV7-2
j_call: TRBJ2-7
cdr3_nt: TGTGCCAGCAGCTTAGGTCCAGGAACGTTTAGTCAGATTGGCTACGAGCAGTACTTC
cdr3_aa: CASSLGPGTFSQIGYEQYF